This TCR beta chain was sequenced for a study of blood T cell repertoires in COVID-19. The wider study: The study drew acute and convalescent COVID-19 samples from the United States, Italy and Spain. PBMCs, B-cell-depleted T cells, or T cells were the source of the cDNA or gDNA that made up the material.

Exposed volunteers were people who met a COVID-19 case within 2 weeks before study entry. Profiled with immunoSEQ multiplex PCR; TCRdb holds only in-frame clones, not every one. The sample records about 300,000 clones, under 90% being singletons. The CDR3 has 19 amino acids. Germline CDR1 and CDR2: SQVTM and ANQGSEA. V shed 0 bases, J shed 0 bases, and the junction held 14 bases outside the gene matches. The receptor comes from a woman aged 45-65 years who had been exposed to COVID-19. The specimen sequenced was PBMCs or T cells enriched from blood (not recorded which). The chain couples TRBV29-1 to TRBJ1-3; TRBD1 agrees at 7 bases. The CDR3 nucleotides read TGCAGCGTTGAAGATATACAGGGGCAGACAAACCTCTCTGGAAACACCATATATTTT. Its protein product is CSVEDIQGQTNLSGNTIYF.